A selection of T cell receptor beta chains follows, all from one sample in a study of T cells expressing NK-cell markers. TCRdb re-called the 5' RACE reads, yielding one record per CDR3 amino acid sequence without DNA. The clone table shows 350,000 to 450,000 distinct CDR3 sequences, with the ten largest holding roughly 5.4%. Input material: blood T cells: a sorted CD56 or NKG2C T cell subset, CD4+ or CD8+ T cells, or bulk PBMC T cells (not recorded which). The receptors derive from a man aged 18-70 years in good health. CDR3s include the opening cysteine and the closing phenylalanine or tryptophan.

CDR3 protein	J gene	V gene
CASSLAELGSNNEQFF	TRBJ2-1	TRBV5-1
CASSSAEGIYSNQPQHF	TRBJ1-5	TRBV7-8
CASSFRDREETQYF	TRBJ2-5	TRBV28
CSARDTTGDNSPLHF	TRBJ1-6	TRBV20-1
CATSDHGSSGGITDTQYF	TRBJ2-3	TRBV24-1
CASSYSGQRGYTF	TRBJ1-2	TRBV6-5
CASSLVRDLYSTDTQYF	TRBJ2-3	TRBV7-2
CSARASRDRYYRYTF	TRBJ1-2	TRBV20-1
CASIKRGPSYNEQFF	TRBJ2-1	TRBV2
CASSLRTSAETQYF	TRBJ2-5	TRBV3-1
CASSPLPQGGKNIQYF	TRBJ2-4	TRBV6-1
CSALSSATSTDTQYF	TRBJ2-3	TRBV20-1
CASSYGTSGGVTQYF	TRBJ2-3	TRBV7-9
CSVEFAATNEKLFF	TRBJ1-4	TRBV29-1
CASSLAIWSGTEAFF	TRBJ1-1	TRBV7-2
CASSTPGHDYEQYF	TRBJ2-7	TRBV19
CRALAGAASSYNEQFF	TRBJ2-1	TRBV20-1
CASSYRGGGSFGNTIYF	TRBJ1-3	TRBV6-5
CASSLVVGKSSDTQYF	TRBJ2-3	TRBV7-9
CASSLGSLGTGLSGANVLTF	TRBJ2-6	TRBV7-6
CASSLEVGFSNQPQHF	TRBJ1-5	TRBV12-3/TRBV12-4
CASSDRARTQYF	TRBJ2-3	TRBV7-2
CSAKTGTNTYEQYF	TRBJ2-7	TRBV29-1
CSANPGRGAGGRGDTQYF	TRBJ2-3	TRBV20-1
CASSFIMNTEAFF	TRBJ1-1	TRBV27
CASSVVSGKTDTQYF	TRBJ2-3	TRBV9
CSAPGVLGQIYNSPLHF	TRBJ1-6	TRBV20-1
CSAIRPTGMAEAFF	TRBJ1-1	TRBV20-1
CASRLGDQPQHF	TRBJ1-5	TRBV12-5
CASTFISGVNNEQFF	TRBJ2-1	TRBV5-1
CASSLAEGARSTDTQYF	TRBJ2-3	TRBV7-2
CSARGRVGASNQPQHF	TRBJ1-5	TRBV20-1
CASSLSGKWTGPNTGELFF	TRBJ2-2	TRBV5-1
CASSSGDSGGTDTQYF	TRBJ2-3	TRBV5-5
CASSTGAQGGETQYF	TRBJ2-5	TRBV7-2
CASSLRGGAVTDTQYF	TRBJ2-3	TRBV7-9
CASKTDTYEQYF	TRBJ2-7	TRBV25-1
CASSPRQGENFHYEQYF	TRBJ2-7	TRBV6-9
CASSGRRGGRADTQYF	TRBJ2-3	TRBV11-2
CASSPPGWKETQYF	TRBJ2-5	TRBV11-2
CSAIGLTSGGSDTQYF	TRBJ2-3	TRBV20-1
CASSLEWVLGSSNTEAFF	TRBJ1-1	TRBV12-3/TRBV12-4
CASSNANSPLHF	TRBJ1-6	TRBV7-8